This TCR beta chain was documented in a study of CD8 T cells in ankylosing spondylitis. With 0 bases removed from V and 7 bases from J, the gap between germline ends came to 10 bases. CDR3 length: 15 amino acids. CDR1 and CDR2 (germline): LNHNV, YYDKDF (reference sequence). Overall study findings and caveats: What seemed typical of ankylosing spondylitis blood was a TCR beta motif built from eight highly homologous variants. A number of the motif variants had already been described in reactive arthritis synovial fluid and blood. The authors reported significant enrichment of disease-linked clones in matched ankylosing spondylitis synovial fluid. Disease-associated clonotypes exhibited CD8+ identity and were relatively infrequent in peripheral blood.

As regards this clonotype: Its antigen is currently unknown.

Molecular-barcoded quantitative 5'-RACE produced these TCR beta libraries. TCRdb redid the calling of the 5' RACE reads with MiXCR, one entry per CDR3 protein. The top ten clones hold approximately 1% of a sample with approximately 400,000 distinct CDR3 sequences, over 15% of them seen once. V usage is TRBV15 and J usage is TRBJ1-6, with no clear D. The receptor comes from a male donor with ankylosing spondylitis. Sample: blood, either unsorted or a sorted T cell fraction (not recorded which). The CDR3 DNA follows: TGTGCCACCAGCAGAGATGTACAGCCAAATTCACCCCTCCACTTT. This encodes CATSRDVQPNSPLHF.